The 7 T cell receptor beta chains below all came from one sample that was sequenced in a study of blood T cell repertoires in COVID-19. The method was immunoSEQ multiplex PCR; TCRdb's version includes in-frame clones alone and lacks a portion of them. The sample lists 30,000 to 45,000 clones, about three quarters occurring once. Source material: peripheral blood. The receptors originated from a man aged 60 to 75 with active COVID-19.

The genes are TRBV5-1 and TRBJ2-5; 13 nucleotides agree with TRBD2. Trimming cost V 4 bases and J 5 bases; bases outside gene matches: 8. In germline, CDR1 is SGHRS, CDR2 YFSETQ. CDR3 size: 16 residues. The CDR3 region is CASSITSGGAIETQYF. The CDR3 DNA follows: TGCGCCAGCAGCATAACTAGCGGGGGGGCAATTGAGACCCAGTACTTC.

This clone has only a few counts. The V gene is TRBV21-1, the J gene TRBJ2-2; the D call of TRBD2 is as the table states it, not checked on the DNA. TRBV21-1 is assigned pseudogene status. CDR3 length: 16 residues. The CDR3 region is CAKDWRGVGNTGELFF. The CDR3 nucleotides are TGTGCCAAAGATTGGAGGGGAGTAGGAAACACCGGGGAGCTGTTTTTT.

V is TRBV7-9 and J is TRBJ1-6; weak D call: TRBD1 (5 bases). Looked up from germline, CDR1 is SEHNR and CDR2 is FQNEAQ (reference sequence). The CDR3 runs 14 residues. The V and J ends lost 2 bases and 10 bases respectively, with 12 bases between them. CDR3 sequence reads: CASSLSGGSSPLHF. CDR3 coding DNA: TGTGCCAGCAGCTTATCGGGGGGGAGCTCACCCCTCCACTTT.

This clone was found once. V and J are TRBV6-5 and TRBJ2-5, with D possibly matching TRBD1 (5 bases). There are 13 residues in the CDR3. V dropped 4 bases and J dropped 0 bases, with 6 bases sitting between them. CDR1 and CDR2 from the germline V gene are MNHEY and SVGAGI. The CDR3 region is CASSSTDQETQYF. CDR3 coding DNA: TGTGCCAGCAGTTCGACAGACCAAGAGACCCAGTACTTC.

V usage is TRBV4-1 and J usage is TRBJ2-5, with 8 bases matching TRBD1. This CDR3 has 16 amino acids. The J segment lost 5 bases and the V segment lost 0 bases, leaving 8 bases of the junction unmatched. The V gene's germline CDR1 is MGHRA and CDR2 YSYEKL. DNA for the CDR3: TGCGCCAGCAGCCAAGAGCTCAGGGGGCTAGGGGAGACCCAGTACTTC. Translated: CASSQELRGLGETQYF.

CDR3 DNA sequence: TGTGCCATCAGTGAGGTGGGAGTCTCCAATGAGCAGTTCTTC. As protein: CAISEVGVSNEQFF. The J gene is TRBJ2-1, the V gene TRBV10-3, with D perhaps TRBD2 (5 bases). Germline V lookup: CDR1 ENHRY, CDR2 SYGVKD. The CDR3 length is 14 residues. The germline V and J ends were trimmed by 2 bases and 6 bases, with 11 bases remaining between them.

The chain employs TRBV19 and TRBJ1-2; D gene uncertain. The CDR3 sequence is 12 residues long. The ends were cut back, 6 bases at V and 3 bases at J, with 8 bases in the middle. The germline V gene has CDR1 LNHDA and CDR2 SQIVND (reference sequence). The CDR3 is CASRAGDYGYTF. Written as DNA, the CDR3 is TGTGCCAGTAGAGCCGGAGACTATGGCTACACCTTC.